The clone carrying this T cell receptor (beta chain) showed up just a few times. The antigen remains undetermined. Trimming pared 10 bases from V and 8 bases from J, leaving 17 bases between. Germline CDR1 is SNHLY and CDR2 is FYNNEI. This CDR3 has 12 amino acids. The sample is drawn from a study of cytomegalovirus exposure and HLA in healthy donors. Across the study: Early released data had about 80 million unique TCRs, all coming from HLA-typed donors. Study observations and caveats: Among TCR beta chains of equal frequency, HLA-associated ones were more clonally expanded in a later analysis. Generally TCR sequences proved uncommon, though certain public TCRs appeared in numerous donors.

PCR employed 60 Vbeta and 13 Jbeta primers. Data came from immunoSEQ multiplex PCR; TCRdb stores just in-frame clones and leaves some out. The sample consists of 89,000 or so clones, around 77% of them appearing once. This receptor was identified in a boy aged 10-17 years in good health and CMV-seronegative. The sequenced sample consisted of PBMCs. V and J are TRBV2 and TRBJ1-2, with unresolved D. Written as DNA, the CDR3 is TGTGCCAACCACGCGGGTATCGGCGGCTACACCTTC. Translated, it gives CANHAGIGGYTF.